Sequencing of this TCR beta chain was carried out in a study of T cell responses to AZD1222 COVID-19 vaccine. V shed 6 bases, J shed 2 bases, and the junction held 9 bases outside the gene matches. Germline CDR1 MNHEY, CDR2 SVGEGT. The CDR3 contains 16 residues. Libraries were prepared by immunoSEQ multiplex PCR; TCRdb keeps only in-frame clonotypes and omits some of them. This sample has 25,000 to 35,000 clones, with 89% found just once. Here the sequenced sample was peripheral blood, taken on day 0 of AZD1222 vaccination. This TCR was sampled from an adult in good health. V gene TRBV6-2 or TRBV6-3 combines with J gene TRBJ1-5; 8 bases line up with TRBD1. The CDR3 protein is CASSRTGKLGNQPQHF. The CDR3 bases are TGTGCCAGCAGCCGGACAGGGAAGCTTGGCAATCAGCCCCAGCATTTT.